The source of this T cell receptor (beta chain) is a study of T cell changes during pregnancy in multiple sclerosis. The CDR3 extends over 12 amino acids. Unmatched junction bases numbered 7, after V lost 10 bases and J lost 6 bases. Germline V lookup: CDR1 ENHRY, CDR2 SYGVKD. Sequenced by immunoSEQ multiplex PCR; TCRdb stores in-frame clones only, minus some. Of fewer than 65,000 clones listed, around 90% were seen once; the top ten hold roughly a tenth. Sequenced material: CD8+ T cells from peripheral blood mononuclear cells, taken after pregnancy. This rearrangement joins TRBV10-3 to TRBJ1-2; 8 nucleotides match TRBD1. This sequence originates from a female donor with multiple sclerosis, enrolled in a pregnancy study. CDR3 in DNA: TGTGCCACCCGATGGGGACAGGATGGCTACACCTTC. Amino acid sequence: CATRWGQDGYTF.